The present entry profiles one TCR beta chain with its context. Its antigen remains unknown. There were only healthy Caucasians among the donors. Template switching, a step in the protocol, added a universal primer site, and cDNA carried unique molecular identifiers. One entry per CDR3 protein, called by TCRdb with MiXCR from the 5' RACE reads. Here the sample spans about 340,000 distinct CDR3 sequences, 9% to 15% being singletons. The data were obtained in a study of identical twins. Study-wide results and limits: There were fewer insertions in abundant cord blood beta clonotypes, but memory repertoires showed no such pattern. Its conclusions, products of cross-sectional statistical analysis, did not come from following the same donors.

V lost 4 bases and J lost 7, with 20 bases in between. The length of the CDR3 is 16 residues. Looked up from germline, CDR1 is MGHRA and CDR2 is YSYEKL. The data also belong to a second study, concerning yellow fever vaccine responses in identical twins.

The clonotype was recovered from a woman under 30 in good health. V and J are TRBV4-1 and TRBJ2-1; D is perhaps TRBD2 (6 bases). Input material: CD8+ T cells sorted from blood. The CDR3 is CASSPLARSEGNEQFF. The CDR3 DNA reads TGCGCCAGCAGCCCCTTGGCTAGATCGGAGGGGAATGAGCAGTTCTTC.